This record covers a single T cell receptor (beta chain). Its antigen is still unknown. Sampling of blood occurred at baseline, cycle 4 day 1, and cycle 7 day 1. The data derive from a study of OX40 agonist ivuxolimab in advanced cancers. Study information: Partial responses were seen in three patients, one with hepatocellular carcinoma and two with cutaneous melanoma.

V gave up 0 bases and J gave up 10 bases, with 5 bases separating them. This CDR3 spans 11 amino acids. The germline V gene encodes CDR1 SGDLS and CDR2 YYNGEE. Study-level findings and limits: Circulating CD4+ and CD8+ T cells showed clonal expansion by week 6 at 0.1 to 3.0 mg/kg.

The method was immunoSEQ multiplex PCR; TCRdb's version includes in-frame clones alone and lacks a portion of them. The repertoire holds about 57,000 clones, with roughly 93% as singletons. This receptor was obtained from an adult with an advanced solid tumor such as melanoma, head and neck, liver or kidney cancer. The V and J genes are TRBV9 and TRBJ2-1, with unresolved D. The material was CD4+ or CD8+ T cells sorted from blood, obtained in a trial of the OX40 agonist ivuxolimab. CDR3 in DNA: TGTGCCAGCAGCGTAGGTCCAGAGCAGTTCTTC. Residues: CASSVGPEQFF. Looking up the rest from reference TRBV9 and TRBJ2-1 gives the full variable domain: DSGVTQTPKHLITATGQRVTLRCSPRSGDLSVYWYQQSLDQGLQFLIQYYNGEERAKGNILERFSAQQFPDLHSELNLSSLELGDSALYFCASSVGPEQFFGPGTRLTVL.